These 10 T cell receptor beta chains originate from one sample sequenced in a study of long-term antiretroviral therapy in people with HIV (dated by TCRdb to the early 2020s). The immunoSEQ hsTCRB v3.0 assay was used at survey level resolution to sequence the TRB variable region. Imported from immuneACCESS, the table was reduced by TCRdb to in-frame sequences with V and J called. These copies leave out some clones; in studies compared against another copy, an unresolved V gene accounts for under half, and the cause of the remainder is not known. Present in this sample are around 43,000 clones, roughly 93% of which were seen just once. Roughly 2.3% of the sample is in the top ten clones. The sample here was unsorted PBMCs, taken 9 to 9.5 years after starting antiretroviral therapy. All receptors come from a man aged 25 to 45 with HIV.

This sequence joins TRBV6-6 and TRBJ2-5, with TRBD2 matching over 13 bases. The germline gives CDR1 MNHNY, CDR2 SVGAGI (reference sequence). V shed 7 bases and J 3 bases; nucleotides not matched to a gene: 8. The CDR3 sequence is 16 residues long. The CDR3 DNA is TGTGCCAGCACGATCACTAGCGGGGGGGGGAAAGAGACCCAGTACTTC. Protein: CASTITSGGGKETQYF.

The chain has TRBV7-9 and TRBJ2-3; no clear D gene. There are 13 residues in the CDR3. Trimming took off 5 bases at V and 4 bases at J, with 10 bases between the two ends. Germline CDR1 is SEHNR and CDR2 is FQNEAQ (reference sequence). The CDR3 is CASSTTSPDTQYF. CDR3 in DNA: TGTGCCAGCAGCACAACATCCCCAGATACGCAGTATTTT.

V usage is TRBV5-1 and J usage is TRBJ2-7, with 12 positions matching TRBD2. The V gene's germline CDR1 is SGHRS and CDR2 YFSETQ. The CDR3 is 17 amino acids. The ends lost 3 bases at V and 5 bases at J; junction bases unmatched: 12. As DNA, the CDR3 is TGCGCCAGCAGCTCGACTGGACTAGCGGGGATCGCCCACGAGCAGTACGTC. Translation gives CASSSTGLAGIAHEQYV.

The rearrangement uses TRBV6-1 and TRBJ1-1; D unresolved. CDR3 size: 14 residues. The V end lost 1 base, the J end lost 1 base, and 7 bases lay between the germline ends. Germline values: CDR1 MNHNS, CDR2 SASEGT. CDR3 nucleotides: TGTGCCAGCAGTGAAGTGAGCGGGAACACTGAAGCTTTCTTT. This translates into CASSEVSGNTEAFF.

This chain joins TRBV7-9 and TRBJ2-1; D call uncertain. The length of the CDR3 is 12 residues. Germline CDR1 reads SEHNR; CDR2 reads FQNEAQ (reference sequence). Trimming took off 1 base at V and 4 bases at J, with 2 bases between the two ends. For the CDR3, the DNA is TGTGCCAGCAGCTTAGGTTACAATGAGCAGTTCTTC. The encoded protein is CASSLGYNEQFF.

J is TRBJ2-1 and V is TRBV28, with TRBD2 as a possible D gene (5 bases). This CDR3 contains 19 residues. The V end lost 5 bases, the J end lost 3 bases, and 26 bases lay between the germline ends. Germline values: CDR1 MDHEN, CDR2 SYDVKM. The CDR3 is CASSAEGLLISSGYNEQFF. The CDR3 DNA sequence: TGTGCCAGCAGTGCTGAGGGTCTATTAATTTCCTCGGGCTACAATGAGCAGTTCTTC.

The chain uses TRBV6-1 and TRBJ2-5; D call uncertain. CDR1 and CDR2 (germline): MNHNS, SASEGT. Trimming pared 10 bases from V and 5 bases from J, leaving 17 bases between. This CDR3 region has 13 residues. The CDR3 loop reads CATGPPRMETQYF. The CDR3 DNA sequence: TGTGCCACGGGCCCCCCCCGCATGGAGACCCAGTACTTC.

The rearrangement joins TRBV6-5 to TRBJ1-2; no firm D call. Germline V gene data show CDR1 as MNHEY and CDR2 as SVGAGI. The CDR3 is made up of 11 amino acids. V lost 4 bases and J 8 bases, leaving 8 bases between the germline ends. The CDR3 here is CASSSLSGYTF. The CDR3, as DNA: TGTGCCAGCAGTTCATTAAGCGGCTACACCTTC.

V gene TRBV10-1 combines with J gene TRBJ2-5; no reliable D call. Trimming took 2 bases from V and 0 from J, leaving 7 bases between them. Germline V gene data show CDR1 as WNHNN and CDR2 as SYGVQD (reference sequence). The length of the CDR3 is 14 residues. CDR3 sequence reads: CASSERVDQETQYF. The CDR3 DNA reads TGCGCCAGCAGTGAGAGGGTAGACCAAGAGACCCAGTACTTC.

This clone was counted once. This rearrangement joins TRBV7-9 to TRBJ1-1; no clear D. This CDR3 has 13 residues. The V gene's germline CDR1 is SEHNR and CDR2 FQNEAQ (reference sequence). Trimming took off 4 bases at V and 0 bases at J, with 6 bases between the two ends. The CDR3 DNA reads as TGTGCCAGCAGCTCGACGGTGAACACTGAAGCTTTCTTT. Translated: CASSSTVNTEAFF.